These T cell receptor beta chains were read from a single sample in a study of T-cell reconstitution after alpha-beta-depleted transplantation in children. MiXCR, run by TCRdb on the PCR reads, gives a single entry per CDR3 protein. The top ten hold 14% of the sample, which has around 490,000 distinct CDR3 sequences, over 10% seen once. The sequencing here drew on PBMCs, mostly from graft donor cells, taken 180 days after TCRalphabeta/CD19-depleted stem cell transplant. The receptor source for this set is a female patient aged 2-10 years who had a stem cell transplant for aplastic anemia, so the T cells may come from the graft donor. The CDR3 runs from the conserved cysteine through the conserved F or W. Each record gives: clone size, V gene, CDR3 protein. Part of the rows lack a size; the others show once, few, many or a class for expanded clones.

clone_size: -; v_call: TRBV20-1; cdr3_aa: CSARSRLETQYF
clone_size: -; v_call: TRBV9; cdr3_aa: CASSVEPNTEAFF
clone_size: many; v_call: TRBV12-3/TRBV12-4; cdr3_aa: CASSRSGNEQFF
clone_size: -; v_call: TRBV15; cdr3_aa: CATSPRTGSNSPLHF
clone_size: many; v_call: TRBV7-3; cdr3_aa: CASSWAGPPGNTEAFF
clone_size: -; v_call: TRBV11-2; cdr3_aa: CASSLVQGARSPLHF
clone_size: -; v_call: TRBV4-3; cdr3_aa: CASSLLQENTEAFF
clone_size: many; v_call: TRBV7-2; cdr3_aa: CASSLLAESSYEQYF
clone_size: few; v_call: TRBV4-3; cdr3_aa: CASSQDRTASSNQPQHF
clone_size: few; v_call: TRBV11-2; cdr3_aa: CASSLAAGSSYEQYF
clone_size: few; v_call: TRBV4-3; cdr3_aa: CASSQDVLDTQYF
clone_size: few; v_call: TRBV6-5; cdr3_aa: CASSYRGQATGELFF
clone_size: -; v_call: TRBV5-1; cdr3_aa: CASSLRAGFSDTQYF
clone_size: few; v_call: TRBV24-1; cdr3_aa: CATSDLETRGAYNEQFF
clone_size: few; v_call: TRBV7-8; cdr3_aa: CASSLLWLRTGGVNQPQHF
clone_size: -; v_call: TRBV12-3/TRBV12-4; cdr3_aa: CASRITGANVLTF
clone_size: many; v_call: TRBV12-3/TRBV12-4; cdr3_aa: CASSREVSSYNEQFF
clone_size: few; v_call: TRBV6-2/TRBV6-3; cdr3_aa: CASSYGTGENEQYF
clone_size: -; v_call: TRBV3-1; cdr3_aa: CASSQVGGRTSPYEQYF
clone_size: -; v_call: TRBV18; cdr3_aa: CASSPPRGQDEKLFF
clone_size: many; v_call: TRBV18; cdr3_aa: CASSRGGASLSYEQYF
clone_size: -; v_call: TRBV4-2; cdr3_aa: CASSIERFGTGELFF
clone_size: few; v_call: TRBV4-1; cdr3_aa: CASSQEGTPNSPLHF
clone_size: -; v_call: TRBV28; cdr3_aa: CASSRTSYEQYF
clone_size: -; v_call: TRBV6-2/TRBV6-3; cdr3_aa: CASSPDLTNEKLFF
clone_size: -; v_call: TRBV28; cdr3_aa: CASSFETVPPYEQYF
clone_size: many; v_call: TRBV5-6; cdr3_aa: CASRPLAPLSNEQFF
clone_size: -; v_call: TRBV20-1; cdr3_aa: CSARVRGNEQFF
clone_size: many; v_call: TRBV12-3/TRBV12-4; cdr3_aa: CASSSPRASYNEQFF
clone_size: few; v_call: TRBV4-1; cdr3_aa: CASSQDSRAAQETQYF
clone_size: -; v_call: TRBV4-2; cdr3_aa: CASSQDRTGSYNEQFF
clone_size: -; v_call: TRBV6-1; cdr3_aa: CASSQRASGREAKNIQYF
clone_size: many; v_call: TRBV29-1; cdr3_aa: CSVVLLGVETQYF
clone_size: -; v_call: TRBV15; cdr3_aa: CATSTQKARAGGNTGELFF
clone_size: many; v_call: TRBV5-6; cdr3_aa: CASSLGRTRTDTQYF
clone_size: -; v_call: TRBV6-5; cdr3_aa: CASSYRGGQGRETQYF
clone_size: -; v_call: TRBV15; cdr3_aa: CATSRDLGLAGGDEQFF
clone_size: few; v_call: TRBV27; cdr3_aa: CASSLTRWGYEQYF
clone_size: -; v_call: TRBV7-2; cdr3_aa: CASSFGLAGAQETQYF
clone_size: -; v_call: TRBV25-1; cdr3_aa: CASSNHRVNTEAFF
clone_size: -; v_call: TRBV29-1; cdr3_aa: CSVGRTGASYGYTF
clone_size: -; v_call: TRBV4-1; cdr3_aa: CASSQGNRGGLAGGQETQYF
clone_size: -; v_call: TRBV12-3/TRBV12-4; cdr3_aa: CASSLMATEAFF
clone_size: -; v_call: TRBV7-2; cdr3_aa: CASSLANRYDQPQHF
clone_size: many; v_call: TRBV29-1; cdr3_aa: CSVEDRGGLAGVDEQFF
clone_size: few; v_call: TRBV10-3; cdr3_aa: CAINQDSLNTEAFF
clone_size: few; v_call: TRBV29-1; cdr3_aa: CSVGVRVEAFF
clone_size: -; v_call: TRBV12-3/TRBV12-4; cdr3_aa: CASSSHTSKFF
clone_size: -; v_call: TRBV7-8; cdr3_aa: CASSRLAGEPTDTQYF
clone_size: few; v_call: TRBV20-1; cdr3_aa: CSATWRNRGRNSPLHF
clone_size: many; v_call: TRBV9; cdr3_aa: CASSPHQGTHGGYTF
clone_size: few; v_call: TRBV28; cdr3_aa: CASSPTGQGDEKLFF
clone_size: few; v_call: TRBV28; cdr3_aa: CASSSATSGFSSYEQYF
clone_size: few; v_call: TRBV20-1; cdr3_aa: CSAPGLAGGPYTGELFF
clone_size: few; v_call: TRBV12-3/TRBV12-4; cdr3_aa: CASSLESQVTEAFF
clone_size: few; v_call: TRBV10-2; cdr3_aa: CASTDATPTDTQYF
clone_size: many; v_call: TRBV12-3/TRBV12-4; cdr3_aa: CASSLGLVDRVRFYGYTF